This is a list of T cell receptor beta chains from one sample in a study of a mutant IDH1 vaccine in newly diagnosed glioma. These TCRs are of unknown antigen specificity. The protocol was immunoSEQ multiplex PCR, while the TCRdb copy is restricted to in-frame clones and leaves out a portion. The sample consists of roughly 120,000 clones, 75% to 90% of them appearing once. The sample here was PBMCs, taken from a glioma patient whose treatment included an IDH1 peptide vaccine. These receptors were collected from a woman aged 45-65 years with glioma. CDR3s include the opening cysteine and the closing phenylalanine or tryptophan. Fields, in order: D gene, J gene, V gene, clone size, CDR3 DNA, CDR3 protein. The D gene is left open where the match is weak. Rows may omit the clone size; those that give it use once, few, many or a size class.

TRBD1,TRBJ1-2,TRBV29-1,.,TGCAGCGTTAGGGAGACAGGGGCCTATGGCTACACCTTC,CSVRETGAYGYTF
.,TRBJ2-7,TRBV5-6,.,TGTGCCAGCAACTCAGAGGGTAACTCCTACGAGCAGTACTTC,CASNSEGNSYEQYF
TRBD1,TRBJ1-4,TRBV10-2,.,TGCGCCAGCAGTGGAGGGGGCGGTGAAAAACTGTTTTTT,CASSGGGGEKLFF
.,TRBJ2-1,TRBV21-1,.,TGTGCCAGCAGCCGAAGGGGCGGCAGGCAGGGGATCAATGAGCAGTTCTTC,CASSRRGGRQGINEQFF
.,TRBJ1-1,TRBV10-2,.,TGCGCCAGCAGTGGAGGGGGGTGGGACAAAGCTTTCTTT,CASSGGGWDKAFF
TRBD2,TRBJ2-1,TRBV11-3,.,TGTGCCAGCAGCATAGCGGGGCCCGATGAGCAGTTCTTC,CASSIAGPDEQFF
.,TRBJ2-7,TRBV27,.,TGTGCCAGCAGCCAGGGGTCGAATTTTTACGAGCAGTACTTC,CASSQGSNFYEQYF
.,TRBJ1-2,TRBV4-1,.,TGCGCCAGCAGCCAAGACCCAGGCTATGGCTACACCTTC,CASSQDPGYGYTF
.,TRBJ1-1,TRBV12-5,.,TGTGCTAGTGGGCAGGGTGCGGACACTGAAGCTTTCTTT,CASGQGADTEAFF
.,TRBJ1-4,TRBV5-1,.,TGCGCCAGCACCCCCGGACAGACAACTAATGAAAAACTGTTTTTT,CASTPGQTTNEKLFF
TRBD1,TRBJ2-7,TRBV5-1,.,TGCGCCAGCAGCTTGGGGACAGGGGTTTACGAGCAGTACTTC,CASSLGTGVYEQYF
.,TRBJ1-5,TRBV5-8,.,TGTGCCAGCGGCAACAATCAGCCCCAGCATTTT,CASGNNQPQHF
.,TRBJ1-1,TRBV29-1,once,TGCAGCGTTCAGGGGAAGGGTGAAGCTTTCTTT,CSVQGKGEAFF
.,TRBJ2-5,TRBV11-3,.,TGTGCCAGCAGCCCTGCGGGGTCAGAGACCCAGTACTTC,CASSPAGSETQYF
TRBD1,TRBJ2-7,TRBV10-1,.,TGCGCCAGCAGTGAGTTCAAGTGGACAGGGTCGTCCTACGAGCAGTACTTC,CASSEFKWTGSSYEQYF
.,TRBJ1-4,TRBV6-4,few,TGTGCCAGCCGGGGTGGTGAAAAACTGTTTTTT,CASRGGEKLFF
.,TRBJ1-2,TRBV7-9,.,TGTGCCAGCAGCTCCGACGGGACATTCTTCTATGGCTACACCTTC,CASSSDGTFFYGYTF
.,TRBJ2-1,TRBV5-1,.,TGCGCCAGCAGCTGGGGGAATGAGCAGTTCTTC,CASSWGNEQFF
.,TRBJ2-7,TRBV10-1,.,TGCGCCAGCAGTGACGGTGGACACCATGGGGAGCAGTACTTC,CASSDGGHHGEQYF
.,TRBJ1-2,TRBV2,.,TGTGCCAGCAGTGAAGCGCTTGGCTACACCTTC,CASSEALGYTF
.,TRBJ2-7,TRBV6-6,.,TGTGCCAGCACCGACTCCCACTACGAGCAGTACTTC,CASTDSHYEQYF
.,TRBJ2-7,TRBV7-9,.,TGTGCCAGCAGCTTAGATCCCAGCTACGAGCAGTACTTC,CASSLDPSYEQYF
.,TRBJ1-2,TRBV6-5,.,TGTGCCAGCAGTTACAATACGGCCGGAGATGGCTACACCTTC,CASSYNTAGDGYTF
TRBD1,TRBJ1-2,TRBV28,.,TGTGCCAGCACCCCCGGACAGGGGAACTATGGCTACACCTTC,CASTPGQGNYGYTF
.,TRBJ1-5,TRBV7-9,.,TGTGCCAGCAGCTCCGCCAATCAGCCCCAGCATTTT,CASSSANQPQHF
.,TRBJ2-1,TRBV28,.,TGTGCCAGCAGTTTGCAGCGCTATGAGCAGTTCTTC,CASSLQRYEQFF
TRBD1,TRBJ2-7,TRBV13,.,TGTGCCAGCAGCCCGGGACAGGCCGACTACGAGCAGTACTTC,CASSPGQADYEQYF
TRBD2,TRBJ2-1,TRBV5-1,.,TGCGCCAGCAGCGGAGGTGGTAGCGGGAGAGGTGAGCAGTTCTTC,CASSGGGSGRGEQFF
.,TRBJ2-7,TRBV29-1,.,TGCAGCGTTGACCGTGGGGGCTACGAGCAGTACTTC,CSVDRGGYEQYF
TRBD1,TRBJ2-5,TRBV28,.,TGTGCCAGCGGGCTTGGACAGGGGGCATATGAGACCCAGTACTTC,CASGLGQGAYETQYF
.,TRBJ1-5,TRBV6-1,.,TGTGCCAGCACCCAGGGGAGATATCAGCCCCAGCATTTT,CASTQGRYQPQHF
TRBD2,TRBJ2-5,TRBV18,.,TGTGCCAGCTCACCACCAGGGGCTAGCGGGAGAGTGGAGACCCAGTACTTC,CASSPPGASGRVETQYF
.,TRBJ1-1,TRBV5-4,.,TGTGCCAGCAGCTTGGATGGGCGCCCCTTTGAAGCTTTCTTT,CASSLDGRPFEAFF
.,TRBJ2-3,TRBV7-9,.,TGTGCCAGCAGCCCTTTCCCCGGGCGGGATCCGGGCGATACGCAGTATTTT,CASSPFPGRDPGDTQYF
.,TRBJ2-1,TRBV15,.,TGTGCCACCAGCCGCAGGGGGGGTCGGCAGTTCTTC,CATSRRGGRQFF
.,TRBJ2-1,TRBV28,.,TGTGCCAGCAGTTTAAACGGCATTCGGAATGAGCAGTTCTTC,CASSLNGIRNEQFF
.,TRBJ2-7,TRBV28,.,TGTGCCAGCAGTCCACCCCTGCGGGGCTCCTACGAGCAGTACTTC,CASSPPLRGSYEQYF
TRBD1,TRBJ2-7,TRBV18,.,TGTGCCAGCTCACCCGCCGGGACAGGGAGGCTGGAGCAGTACTTC,CASSPAGTGRLEQYF
.,TRBJ1-3,TRBV15,.,TGTGCCACCAGCAGAGGTGGGCCGACGTTTGGAAACACCATATATTTT,CATSRGGPTFGNTIYF
.,TRBJ2-2,TRBV7-2,.,TGTGCCAGCAGCTTAGCGGGAGGCACCGGGGAGCTGTTTTTT,CASSLAGGTGELFF
.,TRBJ2-7,TRBV7-9,.,TGTGCCAGCAGCTCCCGGGACAAATACGAGCAGTACTTC,CASSSRDKYEQYF
.,TRBJ2-3,TRBV7-3,.,TGTGCCAGCAGCCCCGGGGTGAGCACAGATACGCAGTATTTT,CASSPGVSTDTQYF
.,TRBJ1-1,TRBV27,.,TGTGCCAGCAGTGGGACCCGTTTCACTGAAGCTTTCTTT,CASSGTRFTEAFF
.,TRBJ2-2,TRBV7-9,.,TGTGCCAGCAGCTTAGGGGTACCGACGAACACCGGGGAGCTGTTTTTT,CASSLGVPTNTGELFF
.,TRBJ2-7,TRBV28,.,TGTGCCACCGTCAGGCAGGGGTACGAGCAGTACTTC,CATVRQGYEQYF
.,TRBJ1-5,TRBV4-1,.,TGCGCCAGCAGCCCTAAGGTCTGGCAACAGGGTCGGCAGCCCCAGCATTTT,CASSPKVWQQGRQPQHF
TRBD1,TRBJ1-6,TRBV5-1,once,TGCGCCAGCAGACCGGGACAGATGAATTCACCCCTCCACTTT,CASRPGQMNSPLHF
TRBD1,TRBJ2-3,TRBV6-1,.,TGTGCCAGCAGTGAAGAGGAAGGACAGGGGGCGGATACGCAGTATTTT,CASSEEEGQGADTQYF
TRBD1,TRBJ2-7,TRBV27,.,TGTGCCAGCAGTTTACACGGGACAGGTCGTTACGAGCAGTACTTC,CASSLHGTGRYEQYF
.,TRBJ2-7,TRBV28,.,TGTGCCAGTGTAGCGGACGCCACCTACGAGCAGTACTTC,CASVADATYEQYF
TRBD1,TRBJ2-3,TRBV6-6,.,TGTGCCAGCAGAAGGACAGGGCCCACAGATACGCAGTATTTT,CASRRTGPTDTQYF
.,TRBJ1-1,TRBV28,few,TGTGCCAGCAAGAAGGGGCGAGGTACTGAAGCTTTCTTT,CASKKGRGTEAFF
.,TRBJ2-7,TRBV19,.,TGTGCCAGTAGTATAGGCGGCAGGGGAGCGTACGAGCAGTACTTC,CASSIGGRGAYEQYF
TRBD1,TRBJ1-2,TRBV15,.,TGTGCCACCAGAACAGGGGGCGACGGCTATGGCTACACCTTC,CATRTGGDGYGYTF